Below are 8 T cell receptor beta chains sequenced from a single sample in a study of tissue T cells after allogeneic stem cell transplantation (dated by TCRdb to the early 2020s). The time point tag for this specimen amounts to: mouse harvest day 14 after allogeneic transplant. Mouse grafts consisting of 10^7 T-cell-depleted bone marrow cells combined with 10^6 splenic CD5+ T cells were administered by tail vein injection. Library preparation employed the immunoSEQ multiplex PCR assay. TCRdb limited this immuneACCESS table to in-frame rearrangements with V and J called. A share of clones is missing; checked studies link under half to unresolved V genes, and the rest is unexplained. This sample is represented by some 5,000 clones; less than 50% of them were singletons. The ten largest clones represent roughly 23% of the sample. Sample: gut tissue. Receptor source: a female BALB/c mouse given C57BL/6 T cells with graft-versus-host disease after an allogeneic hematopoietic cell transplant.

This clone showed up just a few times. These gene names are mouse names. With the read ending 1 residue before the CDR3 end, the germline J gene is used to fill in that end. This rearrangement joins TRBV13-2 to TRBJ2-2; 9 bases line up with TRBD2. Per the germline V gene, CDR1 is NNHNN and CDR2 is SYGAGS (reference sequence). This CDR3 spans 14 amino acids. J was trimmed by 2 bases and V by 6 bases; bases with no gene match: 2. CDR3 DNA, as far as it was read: TGTGCCAGCGCCGACTGGGGGAACACCGGGCAGCTCTAC. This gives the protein CASADWGNTGQLY. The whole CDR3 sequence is CASADWGNTGQLYF.

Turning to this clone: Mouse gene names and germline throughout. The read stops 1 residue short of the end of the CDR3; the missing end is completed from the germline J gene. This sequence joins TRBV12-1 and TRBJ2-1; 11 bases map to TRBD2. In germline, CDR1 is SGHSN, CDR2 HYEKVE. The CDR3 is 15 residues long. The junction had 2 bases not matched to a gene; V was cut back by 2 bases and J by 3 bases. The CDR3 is CASSRGLGGYAEQFF. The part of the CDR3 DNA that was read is TGTGCCAGCTCTCGAGGACTGGGGGGCTATGCTGAGCAGTTC.

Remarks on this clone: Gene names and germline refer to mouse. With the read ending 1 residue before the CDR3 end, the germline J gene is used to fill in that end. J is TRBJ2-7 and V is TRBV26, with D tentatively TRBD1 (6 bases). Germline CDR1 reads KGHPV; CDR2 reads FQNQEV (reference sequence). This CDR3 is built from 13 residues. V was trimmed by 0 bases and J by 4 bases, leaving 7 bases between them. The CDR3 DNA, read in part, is TGTGCCAGCAGTCTGTCACAGGGTTATGAACAGTAC. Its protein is CASSLSQGYEQY. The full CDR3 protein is CASSLSQGYEQYF. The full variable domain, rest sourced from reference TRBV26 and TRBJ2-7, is NSKVIQTPRYLVKGQGQKAKMRCIPEKGHPVVFWYQQNKNNEFKFLINFQNQEVLQQIDMTEKRFSAECPSNSPCSLEIQSSEAGDSALYLCASSLSQGYEQYFGPGTRLTVL.

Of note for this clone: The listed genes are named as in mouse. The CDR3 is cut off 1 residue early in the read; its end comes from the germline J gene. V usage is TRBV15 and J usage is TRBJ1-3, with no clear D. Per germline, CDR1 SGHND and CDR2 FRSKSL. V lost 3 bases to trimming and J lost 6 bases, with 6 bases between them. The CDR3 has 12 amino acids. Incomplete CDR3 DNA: TGTGCCAGCAGTTTGGGTCTAAATACGCTCTAT. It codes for CASSLGLNTLY. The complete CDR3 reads CASSLGLNTLYF.

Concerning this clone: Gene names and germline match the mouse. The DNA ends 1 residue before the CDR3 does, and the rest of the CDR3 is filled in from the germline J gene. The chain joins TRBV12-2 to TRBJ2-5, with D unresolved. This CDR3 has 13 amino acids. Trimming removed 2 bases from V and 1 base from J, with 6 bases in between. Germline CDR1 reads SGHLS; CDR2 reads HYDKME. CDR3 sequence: CASSRGYQDTQYF. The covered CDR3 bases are TGTGCCAGCTCTCGGGGATACCAAGACACCCAGTAC.

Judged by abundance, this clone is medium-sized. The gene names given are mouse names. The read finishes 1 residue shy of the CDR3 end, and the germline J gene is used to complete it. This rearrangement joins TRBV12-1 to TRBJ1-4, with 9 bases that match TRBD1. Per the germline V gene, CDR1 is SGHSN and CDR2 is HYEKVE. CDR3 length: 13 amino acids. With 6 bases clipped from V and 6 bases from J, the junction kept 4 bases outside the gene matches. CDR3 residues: CASQGQGYERLFF. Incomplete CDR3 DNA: TGTGCCAGCCAGGGACAGGGTTACGAAAGATTATTT. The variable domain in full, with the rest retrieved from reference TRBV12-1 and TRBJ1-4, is DSGVVQSPRHIIKEKGGRSVLTCIPISGHSNVVWYQQTLGKELKFLIQHYEKVERDKGFLPSRFSVQQFDDYHSEMNMSALELEDSAMYFCASQGQGYERLFFGHGTKLSVL.

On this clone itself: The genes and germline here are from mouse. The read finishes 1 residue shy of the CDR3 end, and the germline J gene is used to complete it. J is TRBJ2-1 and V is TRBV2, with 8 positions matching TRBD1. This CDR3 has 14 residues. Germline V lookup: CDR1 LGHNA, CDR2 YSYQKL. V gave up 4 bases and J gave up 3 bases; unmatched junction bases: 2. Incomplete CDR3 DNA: TGTGCCAGCAGCCCCACAGGGGGCTATGCTGAGCAGTTC. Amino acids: CASSPTGGYAEQF. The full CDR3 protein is CASSPTGGYAEQFF.

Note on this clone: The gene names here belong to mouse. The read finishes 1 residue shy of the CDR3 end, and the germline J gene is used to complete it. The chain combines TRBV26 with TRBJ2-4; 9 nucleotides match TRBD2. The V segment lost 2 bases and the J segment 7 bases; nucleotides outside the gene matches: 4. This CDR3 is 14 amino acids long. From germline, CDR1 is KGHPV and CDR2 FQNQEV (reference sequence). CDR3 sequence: CASSLVRDWDTLYF. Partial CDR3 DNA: TGTGCCAGCAGTCTGGTGCGGGACTGGGACACCTTGTAC.